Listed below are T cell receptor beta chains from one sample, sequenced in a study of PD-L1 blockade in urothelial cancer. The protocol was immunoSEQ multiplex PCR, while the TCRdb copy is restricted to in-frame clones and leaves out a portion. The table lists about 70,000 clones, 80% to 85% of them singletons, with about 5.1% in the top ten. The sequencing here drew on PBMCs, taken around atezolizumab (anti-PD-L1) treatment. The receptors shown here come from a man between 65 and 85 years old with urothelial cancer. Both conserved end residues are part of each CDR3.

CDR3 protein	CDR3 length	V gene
CASSLTGMGPGAFF	14	TRBV28
CASSLEVGTGELFF	14	TRBV7-3
CAWSVGPSGDTGELFF	16	TRBV30
CASRYDRTSGELFF	14	TRBV7-9
CASSRRGSVFAGELFF	16	TRBV14
CASSLGLARGYTGELFF	17	TRBV19
CASSFGTGRGTGELFF	16	TRBV5-1
CASSLEGGRGNTIYF	15	TRBV5-8
CASSPYLVEDTQYF	14	TRBV7-8
CASSPLTGAGADTQYF	16	TRBV18
CASSNRPVGDTEAFF	15	TRBV19
CASSYGGSVPGEQFF	15	TRBV6-5
CSVGRVETQYF	11	TRBV29-1
CASSQLGGGAREGYTF	16	TRBV4-1
CASSEAPLTSTIEQYF	16	TRBV6-1
CASSLVPGTGIIEQYF	16	TRBV11-1
CSVARTNEKLFF	12	TRBV29-1
CASSIQFQASGTTSYNEQFF	20	TRBV19
CATSRQTGNTEAFF	14	TRBV15
CASSLDRVNYGYTF	14	TRBV2
CASSLRGGSHAYEQYF	16	TRBV7-6
CASSLGFQKVNTEAFF	16	TRBV7-8
CASRTSGSSYNEQFF	15	TRBV5-8
CASGTASNYGYTF	13	TRBV28
CASSVGTSGSYEQYF	15	TRBV9
CASSLGFAGDTGELFF	16	TRBV5-8
CASSLGPDNEQYF	13	TRBV5-1
CASSLFGGRRTDTQYF	16	TRBV6-5
CASSQRRTSGRAPETQYF	18	TRBV14
CSASSGNTIYF	11	TRBV20-1
CASSLVVRGTDTQYF	15	TRBV7-8
CASSMGTSNEQFF	13	TRBV9
CASSSRTGDEQYF	13	TRBV11-2
CASVHPNTGELFF	13	TRBV28
CASSSLAGGRSNEQFF	16	TRBV7-7
CASSYYGQGRTDTQYF	16	TRBV6-5
CASSLVGGRGADTQYF	16	TRBV7-2
CASSLRQGAGEQYF	14	TRBV6-5
CASSTGTGRAYEQYF	15	TRBV5-1
CASSRTGEYEQYF	13	TRBV19
CASRFSVNTEAFF	13	TRBV7-3
CASSLAYRIHLEGEAFF	17	TRBV7-9
CASSVEWGANYGYTF	15	TRBV9